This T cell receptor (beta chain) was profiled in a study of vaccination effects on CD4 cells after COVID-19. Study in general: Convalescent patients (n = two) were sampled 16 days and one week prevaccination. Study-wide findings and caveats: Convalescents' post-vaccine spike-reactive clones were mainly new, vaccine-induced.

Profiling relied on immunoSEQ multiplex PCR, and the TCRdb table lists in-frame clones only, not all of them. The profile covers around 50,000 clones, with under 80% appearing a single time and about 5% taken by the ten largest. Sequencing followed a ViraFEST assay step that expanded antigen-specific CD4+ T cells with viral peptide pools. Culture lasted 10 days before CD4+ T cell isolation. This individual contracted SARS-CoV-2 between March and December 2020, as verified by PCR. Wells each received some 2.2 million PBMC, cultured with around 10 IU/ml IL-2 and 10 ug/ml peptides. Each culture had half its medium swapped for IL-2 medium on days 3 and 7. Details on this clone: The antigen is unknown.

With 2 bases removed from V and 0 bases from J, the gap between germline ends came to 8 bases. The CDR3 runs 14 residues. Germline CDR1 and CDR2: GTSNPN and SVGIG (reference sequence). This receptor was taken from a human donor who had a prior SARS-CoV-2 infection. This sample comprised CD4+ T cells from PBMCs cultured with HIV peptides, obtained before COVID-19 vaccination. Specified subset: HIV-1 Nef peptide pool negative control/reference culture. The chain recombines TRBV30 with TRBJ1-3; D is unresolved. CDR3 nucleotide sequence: TGTGCCTGGAGTTCTTTTCTCTCTGGAAACACCATATATTTT. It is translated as CAWSSFLSGNTIYF. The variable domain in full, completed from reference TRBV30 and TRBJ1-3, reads SQTIHQWPATLVQPVGSPLSLECTVEGTSNPNLYWYRQAAGRGLQLLFYSVGIGQISSEVPQNLSASRPQDRQFILSSKKLLLSDSGFYLCAWSSFLSGNTIYFGEGSWLTVV.